This T cell receptor beta chain was captured in a study of T cells after yellow fever vaccination. The study, taken as a whole, reports: Some clonotypes, a small share, were shared between CD4 and CD8 compartments.

TCRdb fed the 5' RACE reads into MiXCR, producing one record per CDR3 protein. This sample has roughly 500,000 distinct CDR3 sequences, with 15% to 20% found just once. This clonotype was observed a few times. What it recognizes is unknown. The CDR3 has 15 amino acids. Between the trimmed V and J ends, which lost 1 base and 3 bases, there was a span of 10 bases. Germline CDR1 and CDR2: SGHVT and SQSDAQ. The rearrangement uses TRBV7-4 and TRBJ1-5; no firm D call. The sample in question was PBMCs, obtained 15 days after the yellow fever booster vaccination. The sequence was obtained from a man aged 25-45 years who received the YFV17D yellow fever vaccine. CDR3 protein: CASSLVLGFNQPQHF. CDR3 DNA sequence: TGTGCCAGCAGCTTAGTCTTAGGTTTCAATCAGCCCCAGCATTTT.